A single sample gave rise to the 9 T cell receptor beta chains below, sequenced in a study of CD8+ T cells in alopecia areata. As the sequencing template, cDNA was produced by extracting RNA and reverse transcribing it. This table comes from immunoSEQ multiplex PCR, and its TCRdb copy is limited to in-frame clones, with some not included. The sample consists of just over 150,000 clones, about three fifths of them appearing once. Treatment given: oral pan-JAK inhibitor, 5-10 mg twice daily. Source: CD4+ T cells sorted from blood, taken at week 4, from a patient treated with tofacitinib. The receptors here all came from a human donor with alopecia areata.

This chain's CDR3 is CASSLSGNHYEQYF. CDR3 DNA: TGTGCCAGCAGCTTAAGCGGGAACCACTACGAGCAGTACTTC. The J gene is TRBJ2-7, the V gene TRBV7-9, with 7 bases aligning to TRBD2. Trimming cost V 2 bases and J 3 bases; bases outside gene matches: 4. The CDR3 spans 14 residues. CDR1 is SEHNR, CDR2 FQNEAQ, per germline (reference sequence). The whole variable domain, filled in from reference TRBV7-9 and TRBJ2-7, reads DTGVSQNPRHKITKRGQNVTFRCDPISEHNRLYWYRQTLGQGPEFLTYFQNEAQLEKSRLLSDRFSAERPKGSFSTLEIQRTEQGDSAMYLCASSLSGNHYEQYFGPGTRLTVT.

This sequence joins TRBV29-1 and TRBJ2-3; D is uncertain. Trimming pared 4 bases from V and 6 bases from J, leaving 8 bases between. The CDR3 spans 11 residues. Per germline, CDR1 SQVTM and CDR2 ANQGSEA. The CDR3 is CSVGPVDTQYF. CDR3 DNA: TGCAGCGTTGGACCTGTGGATACGCAGTATTTT.

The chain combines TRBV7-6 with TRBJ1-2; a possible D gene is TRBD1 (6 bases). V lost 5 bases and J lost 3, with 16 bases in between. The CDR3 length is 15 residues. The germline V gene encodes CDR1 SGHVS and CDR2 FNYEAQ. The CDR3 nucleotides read TGTGCCAGCAGCGCTCTCGTGGGACATGACTATGGCTACACCTTC. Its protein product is CASSALVGHDYGYTF.

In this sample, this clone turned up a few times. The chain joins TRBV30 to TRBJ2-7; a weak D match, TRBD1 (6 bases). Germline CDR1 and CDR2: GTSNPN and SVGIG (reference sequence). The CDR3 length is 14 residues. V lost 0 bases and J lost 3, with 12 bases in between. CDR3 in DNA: TGTGCCTGGAGTGTATCTGGGGGCGGCTACGAGCAGTACTTC. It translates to CAWSVSGGGYEQYF.

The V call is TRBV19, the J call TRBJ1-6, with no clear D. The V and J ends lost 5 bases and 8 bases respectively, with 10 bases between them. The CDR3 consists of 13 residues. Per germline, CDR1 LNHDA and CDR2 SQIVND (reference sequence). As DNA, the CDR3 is TGTGCCAGTAGTCCAAGGGTGGATTCACCCCTCCACTTT. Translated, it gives CASSPRVDSPLHF.

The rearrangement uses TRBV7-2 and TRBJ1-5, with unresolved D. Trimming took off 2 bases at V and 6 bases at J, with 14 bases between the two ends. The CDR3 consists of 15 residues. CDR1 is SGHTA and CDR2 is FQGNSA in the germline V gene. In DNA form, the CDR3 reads TGTGCCAGCAGCTTAACGGTCCTGACGAGTCAGCCCCAGCATTTT. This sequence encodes CASSLTVLTSQPQHF.

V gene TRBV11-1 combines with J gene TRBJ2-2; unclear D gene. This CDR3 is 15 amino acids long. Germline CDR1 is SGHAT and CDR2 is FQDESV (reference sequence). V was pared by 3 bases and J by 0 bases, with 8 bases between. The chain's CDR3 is CASSFSTSNTGELFF. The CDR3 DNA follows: TGTGCCAGCAGCTTCTCTACTTCGAACACCGGGGAGCTGTTTTTT.

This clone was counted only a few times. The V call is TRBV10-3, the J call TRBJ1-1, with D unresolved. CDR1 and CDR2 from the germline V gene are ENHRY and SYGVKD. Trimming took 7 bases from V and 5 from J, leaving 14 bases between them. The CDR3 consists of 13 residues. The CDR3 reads CAINGEGGTEAFF. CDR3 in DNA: TGTGCCATCAATGGAGAGGGAGGGACTGAAGCTTTCTTT.

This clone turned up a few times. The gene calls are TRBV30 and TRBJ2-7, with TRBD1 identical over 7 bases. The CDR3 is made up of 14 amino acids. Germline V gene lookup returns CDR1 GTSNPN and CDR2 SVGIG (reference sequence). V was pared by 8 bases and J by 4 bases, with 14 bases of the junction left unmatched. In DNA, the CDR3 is TGTGCCAGTATGGAAAAGGGGGCGCGGTACGAGCAGTACTTC. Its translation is CASMEKGARYEQYF. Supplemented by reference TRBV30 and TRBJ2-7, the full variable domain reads SQTIHQWPATLVQPVGSPLSLECTVEGTSNPNLYWYRQAAGRGLQLLFYSVGIGQISSEVPQNLSASRPQDRQFILSSKKLLLSDSGFYLCASMEKGARYEQYFGPGTRLTVT.